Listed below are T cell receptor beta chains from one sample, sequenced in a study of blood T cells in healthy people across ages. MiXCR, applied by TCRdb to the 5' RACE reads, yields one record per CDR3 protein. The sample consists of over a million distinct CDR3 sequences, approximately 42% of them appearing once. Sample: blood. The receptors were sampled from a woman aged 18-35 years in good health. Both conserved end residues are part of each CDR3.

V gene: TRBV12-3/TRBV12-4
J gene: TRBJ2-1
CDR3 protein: CASSPSEYNEQFF

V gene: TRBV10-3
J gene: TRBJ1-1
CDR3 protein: CAIRGQDSYTEAFF

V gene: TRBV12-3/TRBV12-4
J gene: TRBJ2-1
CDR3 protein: CASRGLVENKQFF

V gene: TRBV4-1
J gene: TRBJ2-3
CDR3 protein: CASSQMPGTGGADTQYF

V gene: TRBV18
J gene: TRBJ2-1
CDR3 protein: CACSPPKTSGSIYEQFF

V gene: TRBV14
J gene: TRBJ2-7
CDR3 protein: CASSQTGGTASYEQYF

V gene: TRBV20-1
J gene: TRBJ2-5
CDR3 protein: CSAGGSSGRETQYF

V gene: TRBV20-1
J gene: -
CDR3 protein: CSANERVGGSETQYF

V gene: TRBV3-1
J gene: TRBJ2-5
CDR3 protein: CASSQDSATGQETQYF

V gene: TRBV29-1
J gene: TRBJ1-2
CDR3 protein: CSVDQITEGNYGYTF

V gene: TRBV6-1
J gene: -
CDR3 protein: CASGLPYEQYF

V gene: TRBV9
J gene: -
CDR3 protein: CASSVVASGGPNEQYF

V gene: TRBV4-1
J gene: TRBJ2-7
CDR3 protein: CASSQVRLAGPYEQYF

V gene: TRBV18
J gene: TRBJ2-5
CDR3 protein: CASSQGSSETQYF

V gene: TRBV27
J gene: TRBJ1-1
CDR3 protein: CASWRGGLGTEAFF

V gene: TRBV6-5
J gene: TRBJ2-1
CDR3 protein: CASSKGLGSYNEQFF

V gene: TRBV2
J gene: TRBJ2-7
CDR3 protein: CASSGSPGGTYEQYF

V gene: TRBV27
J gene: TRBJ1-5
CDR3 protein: CASSPQGATNNQPQHF

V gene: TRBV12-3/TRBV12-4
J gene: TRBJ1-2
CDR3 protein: CASSSDGPYGYTF

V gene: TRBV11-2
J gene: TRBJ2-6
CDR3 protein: CASSFRQGGLALPSSGANVLTF

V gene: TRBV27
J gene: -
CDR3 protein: CASRVGQGGYEQYF

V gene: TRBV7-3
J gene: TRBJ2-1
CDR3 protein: CASSLGAGGLLYNEQFF

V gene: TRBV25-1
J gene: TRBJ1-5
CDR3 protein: CAIQEGQGRNQPQHF

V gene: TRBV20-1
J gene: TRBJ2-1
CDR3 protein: CSARTSAMAGEQFF

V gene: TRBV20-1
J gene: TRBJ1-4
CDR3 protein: CSAGCGPATNEKLFF

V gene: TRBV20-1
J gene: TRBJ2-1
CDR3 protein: CSASHSEDEQFF

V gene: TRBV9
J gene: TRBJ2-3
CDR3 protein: CASASGADTQYF

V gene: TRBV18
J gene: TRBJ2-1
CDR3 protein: CASSPGLAGLGDEQFF

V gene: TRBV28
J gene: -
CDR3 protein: CASSSTGAKRETQYF

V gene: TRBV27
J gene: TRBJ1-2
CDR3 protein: CASRTLETGAGYGYTF

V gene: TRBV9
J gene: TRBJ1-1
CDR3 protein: CASSVDQGRGFEAFF

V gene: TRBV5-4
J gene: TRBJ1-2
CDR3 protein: CASSFSSGGGYGYTF

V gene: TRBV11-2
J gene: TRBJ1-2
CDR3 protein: CASSLDIQVDGYTF

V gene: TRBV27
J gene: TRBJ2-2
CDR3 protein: CASSSRTGRTGELFF

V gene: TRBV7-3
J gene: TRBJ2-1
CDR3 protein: CASSLTRFGGYNEQFF

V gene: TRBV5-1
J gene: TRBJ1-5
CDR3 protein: CASSTGEGDQPQHF

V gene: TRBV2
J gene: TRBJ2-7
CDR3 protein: CASSRQGDGYEQYF

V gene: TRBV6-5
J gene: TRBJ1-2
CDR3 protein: CASSTDPINYGYTF

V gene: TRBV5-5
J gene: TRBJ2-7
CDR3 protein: CASSLSMDYGQYF

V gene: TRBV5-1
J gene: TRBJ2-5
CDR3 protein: CASSVRLAGNYGQYF

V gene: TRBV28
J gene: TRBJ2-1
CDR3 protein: CASSLVSTNNEQFF

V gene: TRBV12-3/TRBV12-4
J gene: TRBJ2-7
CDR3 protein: CASSFGATAYEQYF

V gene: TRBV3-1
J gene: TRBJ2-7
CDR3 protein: CASSHSGLAYSYEQYF

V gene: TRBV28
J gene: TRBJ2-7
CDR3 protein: CASSLSVSEQYF

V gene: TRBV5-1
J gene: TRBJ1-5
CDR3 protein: CAGSLEAGFDQPQHF

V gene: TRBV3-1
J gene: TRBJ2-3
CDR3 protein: CASSQGVTADTQYF

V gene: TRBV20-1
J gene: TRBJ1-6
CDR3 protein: CSARVGSPLHF

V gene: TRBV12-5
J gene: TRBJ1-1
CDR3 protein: CASGLDRETFF

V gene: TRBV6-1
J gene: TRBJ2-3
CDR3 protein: CASSGGTSTFSSTDTQYF

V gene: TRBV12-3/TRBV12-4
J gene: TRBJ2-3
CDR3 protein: CASSTSGFSTDTQYF

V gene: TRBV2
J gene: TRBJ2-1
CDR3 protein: CATAPQVYNEQFF

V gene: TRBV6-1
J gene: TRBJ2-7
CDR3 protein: CASSDLLAGGFYEQYF